The present T cell receptor (beta chain) was sequenced within a study of T cell clonotyping in hematopoietic cell transplantation. Notes on the study in general: CD4 and CD8 repertoire contributions could not be separated without sorting. Few recipient clonotypes overlapped donors; over 97% were de novo at given depth. After transplant, recipient diversity fell while pathologically expanded clonotypes grew through day 180. Higher Inverse Simpson Index values in graft donor and pretransplant recipient predicted broader posttransplant TCR diversity.

V gave up 1 base and J gave up 1 base, with 10 bases separating them. The germline gives CDR1 GTSNPN, CDR2 SVGIG (reference sequence). CDR3 length equals 15 residues. About this clone: The antigen is unknown.

Sequencing was performed with immunoSEQ multiplex PCR; in TCRdb, only in-frame clones are kept and a portion is missing. The sample holds some 6,000 clones, roughly 88% seen once. The sample here was peripheral blood mononuclear cells, taken 100 days after allogeneic stem cell transplant. The chain recombines TRBV30 with TRBJ2-2; D is ambiguous. The TCR comes from a female patient aged 50-60 years who had an allogeneic stem cell transplant from a related donor, so the T cells may come from the graft donor. Some clones in this sample may be carry-over from other donors' samples. CDR3 in amino acids: CAWSDWRKNTGELFF. Written as DNA, the CDR3 is TGTGCCTGGAGTGATTGGCGGAAGAACACCGGGGAGCTGTTTTTT. Using reference TRBV30 and TRBJ2-2 for the parts outside the CDR3, the full variable domain is SQTIHQWPATLVQPVGSPLSLECTVEGTSNPNLYWYRQAAGRGLQLLFYSVGIGQISSEVPQNLSASRPQDRQFILSSKKLLLSDSGFYLCAWSDWRKNTGELFFGEGSRLTVL.